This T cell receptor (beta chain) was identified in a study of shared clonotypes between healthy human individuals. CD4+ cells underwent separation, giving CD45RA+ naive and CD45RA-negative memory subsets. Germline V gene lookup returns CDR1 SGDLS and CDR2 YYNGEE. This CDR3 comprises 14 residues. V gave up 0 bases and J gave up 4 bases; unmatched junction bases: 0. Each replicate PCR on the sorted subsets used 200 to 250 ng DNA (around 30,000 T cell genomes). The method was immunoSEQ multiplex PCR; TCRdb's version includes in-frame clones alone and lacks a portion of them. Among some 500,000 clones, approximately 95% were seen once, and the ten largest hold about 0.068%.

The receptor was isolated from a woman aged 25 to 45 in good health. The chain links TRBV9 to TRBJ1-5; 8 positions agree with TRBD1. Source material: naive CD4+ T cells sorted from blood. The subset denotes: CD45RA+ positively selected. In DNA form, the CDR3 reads TGTGCCAGCAGCGTAGGACAGGGGAATCAGCCCCAGCATTTT. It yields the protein CASSVGQGNQPQHF.